This record looks at one TCR beta chain sequence and its context. The antigen remains unidentified. This entry is derived from a study of PD-1 blockade in classical Hodgkin lymphoma. Study-level findings and limits: Nivolumab starters within 1 year of ASCT were excluded. Diminished baseline TCR diversity has been reported in newly diagnosed patients relative to healthy donors.

Sequencing was performed with immunoSEQ multiplex PCR; in TCRdb, only in-frame clones are kept and a portion is missing. The sample records some 23,000 clones, 65% to 90% being singletons. Each patient relapsed following autologous stem cell transplantation, and prior brentuximab vedotin exposure differed. This clonotype originated in a human donor with classical Hodgkin lymphoma. The source material was peripheral blood mononuclear cells (PBMCs), sampled before the second cycle of nivolumab.

As DNA, the CDR3 is TGCGCCAGCAGTGCTAGAGGAGATGAGCAGTTCTTC. This sequence encodes CASSARGDEQFF. J is TRBJ2-1 and V is TRBV10-2; D call uncertain. V was cut by 4 bases and J by 8 bases, with 9 bases left in between. This CDR3 is built from 12 residues. Germline V gives CDR1 WSHSY, CDR2 SAAADI.